This passage covers 3 T cell receptor beta chains from one sample sequenced in a study of T cells in Graves' hyperthyroidism and ophthalmopathy. The TCR beta CDR3 regions underwent amplification using RNA transcripts as the source. Initially, a first-round RT-PCR of the TCR CDR3 employed the HTBI primer set. TCRdb re-called the multiplex PCR reads with MiXCR, one entry per CDR3 protein. The sample has about 640,000 distinct CDR3 sequences, around 21% seen once. The sample was blood. The receptors were gathered from a man aged 30-40 years with Graves' ophthalmopathy.

This clonotype was observed many times. The chain employs TRBV12-3 or TRBV12-4 and TRBJ2-3, with 9 bases identical to TRBD2. The CDR3 totals 15 residues. The junction had 3 bases not matched to a gene; V was cut back by 1 base and J by 4 bases. The chain's CDR3 is CASSLVAGGADTQYF. For the CDR3, the DNA is TGTGCCAGCAGTTTAGTGGCGGGGGGGGCAGATACGCAGTATTTT.

This clonotype came up a few times. The chain uses TRBV24-1 and TRBJ1-4; D is undetermined. Trimming left V 0 bases short and J 5 bases short, with 3 bases between. CDR3 length: 13 amino acids. Germline lookup yields CDR1 KGHDR and CDR2 SFDVKD. The CDR3 nucleotides read TGTGCCACCAGTGATTTGAAAAATGAAAAACTGTTTTTT. Its protein is CATSDLKNEKLFF.

This clonotype has a handful of counts. V is TRBV5-1 and J is TRBJ2-7, with a possible D match to TRBD1 (6 bases). V lost 1 base to trimming and J lost 4 bases, with 27 bases between them. The CDR3 extends over 19 amino acids. The germline V gene has CDR1 SGHRS and CDR2 YFSETQ. The CDR3 here is CASSLSVGQKIKGTYEQYF. The DNA of the CDR3 is TGCGCCAGCAGCTTGTCGGTGGGACAAAAAATCAAGGGGACATACGAGCAGTACTTC.